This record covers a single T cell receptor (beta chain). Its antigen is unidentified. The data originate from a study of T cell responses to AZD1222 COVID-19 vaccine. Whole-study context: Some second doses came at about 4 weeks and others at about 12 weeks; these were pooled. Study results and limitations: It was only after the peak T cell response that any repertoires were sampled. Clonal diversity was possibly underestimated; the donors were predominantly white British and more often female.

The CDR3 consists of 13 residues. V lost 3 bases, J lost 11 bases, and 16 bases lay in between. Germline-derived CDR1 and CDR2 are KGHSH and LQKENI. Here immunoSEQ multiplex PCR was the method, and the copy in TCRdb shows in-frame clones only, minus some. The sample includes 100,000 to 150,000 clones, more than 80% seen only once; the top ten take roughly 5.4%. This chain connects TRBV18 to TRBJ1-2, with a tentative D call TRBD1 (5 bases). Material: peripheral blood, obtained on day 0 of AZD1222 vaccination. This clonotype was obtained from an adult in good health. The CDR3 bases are TGTGCCAGCTCACCGGCAAGGGACTCCAGGTACACCTTC. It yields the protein CASSPARDSRYTF.